This entry lists 19 T cell receptor beta chains sequenced from one sample in a study of cytomegalovirus exposure and HLA in healthy donors. The PCR used 60 Vbeta and 13 Jbeta primers. Only in-frame clones appear in the TCRdb table, and some are missing; sequencing was by immunoSEQ multiplex PCR. The data show roughly 120,000 clones, with more than 80% seen just once and 3% to 4% held by the top ten. The sequenced sample consisted of PBMCs. The source is a male donor in good health and CMV-seronegative.

The CDR3 reads CASSSCYEQYF. CDR3 DNA sequence: TGTGCCAGCAGCTCCTGTTACGAGCAGTACTTC. The chain combines TRBV21-1 with TRBJ2-7; no check of the table's D call, TRBD2, against the DNA was made. TRBV21-1 is tagged as a pseudogene. The CDR3 length is 11 residues.

The J gene is TRBJ1-1, the V gene TRBV7-8; weak D call: TRBD1 (6 bases). Germline V gives CDR1 SGHVS, CDR2 FQNEAQ. V dropped 2 bases and J dropped 4 bases, with 17 bases sitting between them. The CDR3 contains 16 residues. CDR3 sequence reads: CASSLKARQGSTEAFF. The CDR3 DNA reads TGTGCCAGCAGCTTAAAAGCTAGGCAGGGGTCCACTGAAGCTTTCTTT.

The chain uses TRBV30 and TRBJ1-5, with a weak D call TRBD1 (6 bases). This CDR3 spans 15 amino acids. The V end was cut by 8 bases, the J end by 2 bases, with 19 bases between. From germline, CDR1 is GTSNPN and CDR2 SVGIG (reference sequence). The CDR3 sequence is CAHRGGLRCNQPQHF. CDR3 bases: TGTGCCCATAGGGGGGGGCTAAGGTGCAATCAGCCCCAGCATTTT.

The rearrangement links TRBV29-1 to TRBJ1-1; D is ambiguous. This CDR3 has 15 residues. V lost 4 bases and J 6 bases, leaving 21 bases between the germline ends. Per germline, CDR1 SQVTM and CDR2 ANQGSEA. The CDR3 DNA follows: TGCAGCGTTGGGGTGGGGAGGGTTGGTTATGCTGAAGCTTTCTTT. Protein product: CSVGVGRVGYAEAFF.

The chain joins TRBV9 to TRBJ1-2, with 8 nucleotides matching TRBD1. Germline V CDR1 and CDR2: SGDLS, YYNGEE. The CDR3 loop spans 14 amino acids. The J segment lost 7 bases and the V segment lost 3 bases, leaving 8 bases of the junction unmatched. The CDR3, as DNA: TGTGCCAGCAGCGCCAGGACAGGGTATGGTGGCTACACCTTC. It specifies CASSARTGYGGYTF.

The rearrangement uses TRBV5-1 and TRBJ2-7; 8 bases align to TRBD2. Trimming cost V 3 bases and J 6 bases; bases outside gene matches: 8. Per germline, CDR1 SGHRS and CDR2 YFSETQ. CDR3 length: 14 residues. The CDR3 spells CASSSRGGSGEQYF. DNA for the CDR3: TGCGCCAGCAGCTCCCGGGGGGGATCGGGCGAGCAGTACTTC.

The chain links TRBV7-9 to TRBJ2-2; 9 bases fit TRBD1. The CDR3 has 15 amino acids. Germline trimming cut 3 bases from V and 6 bases from J; bases unmatched to any gene: 5. In germline, CDR1 is SEHNR, CDR2 FQNEAQ (reference sequence). The CDR3 loop reads CASSFWDRDSGELFF. As DNA, the CDR3 is TGTGCCAGCAGCTTTTGGGACAGGGATTCCGGGGAGCTGTTTTTT.

The chain has TRBV10-2 and TRBJ2-1; TRBD2 matches 10 bases. Losses at the gene ends were 0 bases for V and 9 bases for J; bases not matched to a gene: 17. In germline, CDR1 is WSHSY, CDR2 SAAADI. This CDR3 has 19 amino acids. The chain's CDR3 is CASSESNLAGAGKGGEQFF. The CDR3 DNA sequence: TGCGCCAGCAGTGAGTCGAATCTAGCGGGAGCCGGTAAAGGCGGTGAGCAGTTCTTC.

The chain recombines TRBV18 with TRBJ2-2; TRBD1 aligns across 8 bases. Germline V CDR1 and CDR2: KGHSH, LQKENI. Trimming took 5 bases from V and 9 from J; bases not matched to a gene: 17. The CDR3 totals 17 residues. CDR3 residues: CASSSYPPRQGFWELFF. The CDR3 DNA follows: TGTGCCAGCTCATCTTACCCCCCGAGACAGGGGTTCTGGGAGCTGTTTTTT.

This chain links TRBV5-1 with TRBJ2-7, with 8 bases lining up with TRBD2. With V trimmed by 2 bases and J by 3 bases, 7 bases remained unmatched. Per germline, CDR1 SGHRS and CDR2 YFSETQ. The CDR3 extends over 15 amino acids. CDR3 sequence: CASSLTGGPGYEQYF. For the CDR3, the DNA is TGCGCCAGCAGCTTAACGGGAGGGCCGGGCTACGAGCAGTACTTC.

This chain links TRBV7-9 with TRBJ1-6, with a possible D match to TRBD1 (5 bases). The CDR3 is made up of 15 amino acids. Trimming removed 5 bases at V and 10 bases at J, with 18 bases between. The germline V gene encodes CDR1 SEHNR and CDR2 FQNEAQ (reference sequence). The CDR3 protein is CASSTPTEPQSPLHF. DNA of the CDR3: TGTGCCAGCAGCACCCCGACAGAGCCACAGTCACCCCTCCACTTT.

The chain recombines TRBV2 with TRBJ1-1; 8 positions match TRBD1. V shed 6 bases and J 10 bases; nucleotides not matched to a gene: 10. Germline values: CDR1 SNHLY, CDR2 FYNNEI. This CDR3 is built from 13 residues. The DNA of the CDR3 is TGTGCCAGCAGCCCTAACAGGGGGGAGCGAGCTTTCTTT. This translates into CASSPNRGERAFF.

The chain joins TRBV7-9 to TRBJ1-6; no reliable D call. CDR1 is SEHNR, CDR2 FQNEAQ, per germline (reference sequence). The CDR3 extends over 15 amino acids. V was shortened by 5 bases and J by 8 bases, with 16 bases between the two germline ends. CDR3 DNA sequence: TGTGCCAGCAGCCCGGGGAACAGTATGTATTCACCCCTCCACTTT. It is translated as CASSPGNSMYSPLHF.

The chain couples TRBV2 to TRBJ1-2; 10 nucleotides agree with TRBD1. Germline values: CDR1 SNHLY, CDR2 FYNNEI. V gave up 6 bases and J gave up 7 bases; unmatched junction bases: 5. There are 13 residues in the CDR3. The DNA of the CDR3 is TGTGCCAGCAGAGGACAGGGGGAGGGTGGCTACACCTTC. Residues: CASRGQGEGGYTF.

The chain carries TRBV11-2 and TRBJ2-1, with no clear D. This CDR3 contains 12 residues. CDR1 and CDR2 (germline): SGHAT, FQNNGV. Trimming removed 5 bases from V and 6 bases from J, with 8 bases in between. The DNA of the CDR3 is TGTGCCAGCAGCCCGACACTCAATGAGCAGTTCTTC. Translated, it gives CASSPTLNEQFF.

A single count supports this clone. At one of its ends the junction is not consistent with the germline gene, which may arise from a read error. This rearrangement joins TRBV27 to TRBJ2-1; TRBD2 is a possible D gene (5 bases). Germline CDR1 reads MNHEY; CDR2 reads SMNVEV (reference sequence). The CDR3 loop spans 13 amino acids. DNA for the CDR3: TGTGCCAGCAGTCTATCTCCGAGCCGGGGGCAGTTCTTC. This gives the protein CASSLSPSRGQFF.

The rearrangement links TRBV4-3 to TRBJ1-6; TRBD1 might be the D (5 bases). This CDR3 has 16 amino acids. Deletions cut 0 bases from V and 7 bases from J, with 13 bases between. Germline CDR1 reads LGHNA; CDR2 reads YSLEER. The CDR3 is CASSQDRPGGNSPLHF. The CDR3 DNA reads TGCGCCAGCAGCCAAGATCGGCCCGGGGGGAATTCACCCCTCCACTTT.

This clone was found a few times. The chain carries TRBV11-2 and TRBJ2-6; 9 nucleotides align to TRBD1. J gave up 1 base and V 2 bases, and 3 bases lay outside the gene matches. Germline CDR1 reads SGHAT; CDR2 reads FQNNGV. This CDR3 is built from 17 residues. CDR3: CASSLWDRDSGANVLTF. The DNA of the CDR3 is TGTGCCAGCAGCTTATGGGACAGGGATTCTGGGGCCAACGTCCTGACTTTC.

A single count supports this clone. The V gene is TRBV9, the J gene TRBJ2-2; 9 bases align to TRBD2. CDR1 SGDLS and CDR2 YYNGEE come from the germline V gene. CDR3 length: 18 amino acids. J gave up 3 bases and V 3 bases, and 12 bases lay outside the gene matches. CDR3 nucleotide sequence: TGTGCCAGCAGCGGGAACCCCCTAGCGGGGCCCTACACCGGGGAGCTGTTTTTT. Its protein product is CASSGNPLAGPYTGELFF. Using reference TRBV9 and TRBJ2-2 for the parts outside the CDR3, the full variable domain is DSGVTQTPKHLITATGQRVTLRCSPRSGDLSVYWYQQSLDQGLQFLIQYYNGEERAKGNILERFSAQQFPDLHSELNLSSLELGDSALYFCASSGNPLAGPYTGELFFGEGSRLTVL.